This T cell receptor beta chain was obtained from a study of molecular identifiers for immune sequencing clone quantification. Study overall: RNA from approximately 20,000 or 100,000 naive CD8 cells was split five ways in replicates, with four sequenced. Findings of the study overall: Effector cells kept over 98% of their molecules in clones above 20 RNA copies, while naive cells kept under 1% there.

This CDR3 has 13 residues. Trimming pared 3 bases from V and 8 bases from J, leaving 11 bases between. This clonotype was seen many times. Its antigen is undetermined. One entry per CDR3 protein results from TCRdb running MiXCR on the PCR reads. The table includes tens of thousands of distinct CDR3 sequences, 15% to 20% detected once. Each library that profiled naive CD8 cells came from around 18,000 to 910,000 sorted cells with 10%, 30% or 50% RNA. The sequenced sample consisted of naive CD8+ T cells from blood, with Jurkat cell RNA spiked in. Described subset: FACS-sorted CD8+CD4-CCR7+CD45RA+ naive T cells. This TCR came from a human donor in good health. Some libraries in this study had Jurkat cell RNA spiked in. V is TRBV12-3 or TRBV12-4 and J is TRBJ2-1; D not resolved. The CDR3 reads CASSFETYDEQFF. The CDR3 DNA is TGTGCCAGCAGTTTCGAGACTTACGATGAGCAGTTCTTC.